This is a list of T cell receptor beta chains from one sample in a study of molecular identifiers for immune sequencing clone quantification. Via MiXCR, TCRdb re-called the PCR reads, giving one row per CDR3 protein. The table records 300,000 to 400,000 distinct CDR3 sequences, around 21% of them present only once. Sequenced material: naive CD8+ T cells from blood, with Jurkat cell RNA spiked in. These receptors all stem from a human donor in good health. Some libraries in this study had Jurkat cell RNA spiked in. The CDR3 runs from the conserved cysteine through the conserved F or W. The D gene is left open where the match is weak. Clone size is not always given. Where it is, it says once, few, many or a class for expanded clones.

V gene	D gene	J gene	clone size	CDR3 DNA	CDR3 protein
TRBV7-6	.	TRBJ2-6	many	TGTGCCAGCAGCTCCGGCGGGGCCAACGTCCTGACTTTC	CASSSGGANVLTF
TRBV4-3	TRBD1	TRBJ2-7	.	TGCGCCAGCAGCCCCGGGACAGGGGGTCCCTACGAGCAGTACTTC	CASSPGTGGPYEQYF
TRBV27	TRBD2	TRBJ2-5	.	TGTGCCAGCAGTTTGATTGCTAGCGGGTCCGAAGAGACCCAGTACTTC	CASSLIASGSEETQYF
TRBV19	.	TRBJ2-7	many	TGTGCCAGTAGCCCAGGGTCGGCCTACGAGCAGTACTTC	CASSPGSAYEQYF
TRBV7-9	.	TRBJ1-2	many	TGTGCCAGCAGCTTAGTACAGGGAAAAAACTATGGCTACACCTTC	CASSLVQGKNYGYTF
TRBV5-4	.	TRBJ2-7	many	TGTGCCAGCAGCTTCGGTCGCGTAGCCCAGTTC	CASSFGRVAQF
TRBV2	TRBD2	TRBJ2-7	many	TGTGCCAGCGAGTCCGGGACTAGGCGGCCCGAGCAGTACTTC	CASESGTRRPEQYF
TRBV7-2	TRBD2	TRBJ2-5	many	TGTGCCAGCAGCTTAGGACTAGCGGGAGGAGAGACCCAGTACTTC	CASSLGLAGGETQYF
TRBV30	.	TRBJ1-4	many	TGTGCCTGGAGATCGGTCCCTAATGAAAAACTGTTTTTT	CAWRSVPNEKLFF
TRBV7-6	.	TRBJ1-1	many	TGTGCCAGCAGCTTAGGTAGTAGCGGGGGGAACACTGAAGCTTTCTTT	CASSLGSSGGNTEAFF
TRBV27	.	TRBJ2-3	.	TGCGCCAGCAGTTTGGGTGATACGCTGTATTTT	CASSLGDTLYF
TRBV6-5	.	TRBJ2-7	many	TGTGCCAGCAGTTACTCGGCCGGCTACGAGCAGTACTTC	CASSYSAGYEQYF
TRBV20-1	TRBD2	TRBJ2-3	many	TGCAGTGCTAGAGCTCTGACTAGCGGGACTACAGATACGCAGTATTTT	CSARALTSGTTDTQYF
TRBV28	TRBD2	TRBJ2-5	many	TGTGCCAGCAGTCCTCGGGCGGGGGGAGAGACCCAGTACTTC	CASSPRAGGETQYF
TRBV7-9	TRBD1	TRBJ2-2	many	TGTGCCAGCAGCTTAGCGAGGGGACAGGGAGTCGCCGGGGAGCTGTTTTTT	CASSLARGQGVAGELFF
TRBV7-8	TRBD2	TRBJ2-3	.	TGTGCCAGCAGCTTAGAGAATGCCCTAGCGGGGAGCACAGATACGCAGTATTTT	CASSLENALAGSTDTQYF
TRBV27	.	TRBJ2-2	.	TGTGCCAGCAGTACAAGGGGCGGGGAGCTGTTTTTT	CASSTRGGELFF
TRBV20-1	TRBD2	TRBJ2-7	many	TGCAGTGCTAGATTAGCGGGGGACTACGAGCAGTACTTC	CSARLAGDYEQYF
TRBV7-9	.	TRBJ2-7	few	TGTGCCAGCAGCTCCAGGGTCGGCGAGCAGTACTTC	CASSSRVGEQYF
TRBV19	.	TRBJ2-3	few	TGTGCCAGTAGTATCGGGCTAGCGCTAAGCACAGATACGCAGTATTTT	CASSIGLALSTDTQYF
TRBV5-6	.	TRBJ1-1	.	TGTGCCAGCAGCTTGGCCCAGGTAGGGCCTGACACTGAAGCTTTCTTT	CASSLAQVGPDTEAFF
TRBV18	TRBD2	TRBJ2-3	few	TGTGCCAGCTCAGGCGCTAGCGGGAGCACAGATACGCAGTATTTT	CASSGASGSTDTQYF